These 29 T cell receptor beta chains were all obtained from the same sample, sequenced in a study of Graves' ophthalmopathy and Graves' hyperthyroidism. The authors amplified TCR beta CDR3 regions from RNA transcripts. Investigators did first-round RT-PCR with HTBI primers, then second-round multiplex PCR. TCRdb reprocessed the multiplex PCR reads with MiXCR, giving one entry per CDR3 protein. This table has about 400,000 distinct CDR3 sequences, about 16% appearing once. The sequenced sample consisted of peripheral blood. The receptors here all came from a young woman with Graves' ophthalmopathy.

This clonotype showed up many times. The chain is built from TRBV28 and TRBJ2-7; no firm D call. There are 12 residues in the CDR3. The germline CDR1 and CDR2 sequences are MDHEN and SYDVKM. Trimming pared 6 bases from V and 4 bases from J, leaving 10 bases between. Written as DNA, the CDR3 is TGTGCCAGCAGCTTAGTGGAATACGAGCAGTACTTC. This encodes CASSLVEYEQYF.

The V call is TRBV5-1, the J call TRBJ2-7; D unresolved. Germline lookup yields CDR1 SGHRS and CDR2 YFSETQ. This CDR3 is built from 14 residues. V lost 5 bases to trimming and J lost 2 bases, with 14 bases between them. The CDR3 region is CASSKANVPYEQYF. The DNA for the CDR3 is TGCGCCAGCAGTAAGGCAAACGTTCCCTACGAGCAGTACTTC.

The chain carries TRBV6-2 or TRBV6-3 and TRBJ2-2, with 11 nucleotides matching TRBD2. Germline V gene data show CDR1 as MNHEY and CDR2 as SVGEGT. The trim removed 7 bases at V and 6 bases at J, leaving 10 bases unmatched. The CDR3 consists of 16 residues. The chain's CDR3 is CASTPSLAGAAGELFF. The CDR3 DNA follows: TGTGCCAGCACCCCGTCACTAGCGGGAGCGGCCGGGGAGCTGTTTTTT.

This clonotype has at least ten counts. V gene TRBV29-1 combines with J gene TRBJ2-5, with 8 bases identical to TRBD1. The J segment lost 3 bases and the V segment lost 5 bases, leaving 8 bases of the junction unmatched. The germline CDR1 and CDR2 sequences are SQVTM and ANQGSEA. CDR3 length equals 14 residues. CDR3 DNA sequence: TGCAGCGTTCGGACAGGGTTACGAGAAGAGACCCAGTACTTC. Translation gives CSVRTGLREETQYF.

This clonotype was seen repeatedly, ten times or more. CDR3 protein: CSARGDRRGINQYF. In DNA form, the CDR3 reads TGCAGTGCTAGGGGGGACAGACGAGGGATAAATCAGTACTTC. V and J are TRBV20-1 and TRBJ2-4; 7 positions agree with TRBD1. CDR3 length: 14 amino acids. V shed 3 bases, J shed 12 bases, and the junction held 14 bases outside the gene matches. CDR1 is DFQATT and CDR2 is SNEGSKA in the germline V gene (reference sequence).

This clonotype was detected many times. The CDR3 bases are TGTGCCAGCAGCTTGCCGGTTCCAGAGACCCAGTACTTC. Amino acids: CASSLPVPETQYF. J is TRBJ2-5 and V is TRBV7-2; D gene unclear. The CDR3 sequence is 13 residues long. Trimming took off 3 bases at V and 4 bases at J, with 9 bases between the two ends. CDR1 SGHTA and CDR2 FQGNSA come from the germline V gene.

This clonotype appeared many times. V usage is TRBV3-1 and J usage is TRBJ1-2; D may be TRBD1 (5 bases). Germline-derived CDR1 and CDR2 are LGHDT and YNNKEL (reference sequence). CDR3 length: 14 amino acids. The V and J ends lost 11 bases and 5 bases respectively, with 21 bases between them. The CDR3 loop reads CARLTWEGPYGYTF. CDR3 sequence (DNA): TGTGCCCGACTTACCTGGGAGGGACCTTATGGCTACACCTTC.

This clonotype showed up many times. J is TRBJ2-7 and V is TRBV7-2; 8 bases agree with TRBD2. The length of the CDR3 is 15 residues. Germline CDR1 and CDR2: SGHTA and FQGNSA. The J segment lost 6 bases and the V segment lost 4 bases, leaving 11 bases of the junction unmatched. CDR3 nucleotides: TGTGCCAGCAGCTATCCGGGACTAGAAAGATTCGAGCAGTACTTC. It specifies CASSYPGLERFEQYF.

This clonotype was seen repeatedly, ten times or more. The chain employs TRBV7-6 and TRBJ2-7; 10 nucleotides agree with TRBD1. CDR3 length: 14 amino acids. J gave up 3 bases and V 5 bases, and 4 bases lay outside the gene matches. Looked up from germline, CDR1 is SGHVS and CDR2 is FNYEAQ. CDR3 DNA: TGTGCCAGCAGCCGGGGGACAGGGGACTACGAGCAGTACTTC. As protein: CASSRGTGDYEQYF. Combining the CDR3 with reference TRBV7-6 and TRBJ2-7 gives the whole variable domain GAGVSQSPRYKVTKRGQDVALRCDPISGHVSLYWYRQALGQGPEFLTYFNYEAQQDKSGLPNDRFSAERPEGSISTLTIQRTEQRDSAMYRCASSRGTGDYEQYFGPGTRLTVT.

There are many counts of this clonotype. This chain links TRBV27 with TRBJ2-5; no reliable D call. CDR1 is MNHEY and CDR2 is SMNVEV in the germline V gene (reference sequence). The CDR3 loop spans 15 amino acids. Deletions cut 6 bases from V and 8 bases from J, with 22 bases between. The CDR3 nucleotides are TGTGCCAGCAGACCAGAACCGACGTGGTCGGTTACCCAGTACTTC. It translates to CASRPEPTWSVTQYF.

The J gene is TRBJ2-4, the V gene TRBV28; D might be TRBD2 (5 bases). This CDR3 contains 14 residues. Trimming cost V 7 bases and J 0 bases, with 10 bases left between them. In germline, CDR1 is MDHEN, CDR2 SYDVKM. The DNA of the CDR3 is TGTGCCAGCATAGGAGGTCTAGCCAAAAACATTCAGTACTTC. It codes for CASIGGLAKNIQYF.

This clonotype was detected many times. The gene calls are TRBV7-3 and TRBJ2-7; either TRBD1 or TRBD2 may fit D (7 bases each). From germline, CDR1 is SGHTA and CDR2 FQGTGA. The CDR3 covers 15 residues. Trimming left V 8 bases short and J 2 bases short, with 19 bases between. CDR3 amino acids: CASSPGGAGTYEQYF. DNA for the CDR3: TGTGCCAGCTCCCCAGGGGGGGCTGGGACCTACGAGCAGTACTTC.

This clonotype is a singleton in its sample. This chain joins TRBV25-1 and TRBJ1-1, with a tentative D call TRBD1 (6 bases). Trimming removed 0 bases at V and 10 bases at J, with 9 bases between. Germline CDR1 and CDR2: MGHDK and SYGVNS. The CDR3 runs 12 residues. The CDR3 bases are TGTGCCAGCAGTGAATATGGGGGGGCAGCTTTCTTT. It is translated as CASSEYGGAAFF.

This clonotype has a count of ten or more. The chain carries TRBV5-1 and TRBJ2-7; D gene uncertain. Trimming stripped 0 bases from V and 4 bases from J, with 8 bases between. The CDR3 spans 13 residues. Germline assignment: CDR1 SGHRS and CDR2 YFSETQ. The CDR3: CASSLAVGYEQYF. DNA of the CDR3: TGCGCCAGCAGCTTGGCCGTGGGGTACGAGCAGTACTTC.

This clonotype came up many times. The V call is TRBV20-1, the J call TRBJ2-5; D is unclear. V was trimmed by 4 bases and J by 3 bases, leaving 9 bases between them. Germline-derived CDR1 and CDR2 are DFQATT and SNEGSKA (reference sequence). The CDR3 length is 12 residues. The CDR3 bases are TGCAGTGCTATGGCCGGCAAAGAGACCCAGTACTTC. It specifies CSAMAGKETQYF.

V is TRBV4-1 and J is TRBJ1-6; D is undetermined. Germline CDR1 MGHRA, CDR2 YSYEKL. This CDR3 spans 16 amino acids. Trimming removed 1 base from V and 0 bases from J, with 7 bases in between. The CDR3 reads CASSQVQNSYNSPLHF. The CDR3 nucleotides read TGCGCCAGCAGCCAAGTGCAGAACTCCTATAATTCACCCCTCCACTTT.

In this sample, this clonotype turned up many times. This CDR3 reads CAWGGKRGQYF. For the CDR3, the DNA is TGTGCCTGGGGGGGGAAAAGGGGGCAGTACTTC. The gene calls are TRBV30 and TRBJ2-7; D is perhaps TRBD2 (6 bases). Trimming left V 5 bases short and J 9 bases short, with 14 bases between. From germline, CDR1 is GTSNPN and CDR2 SVGIG (reference sequence). The CDR3 runs to 11 residues.

The chain carries TRBV30 and TRBJ2-1; D unresolved. The germline V and J ends were trimmed by 1 base and 8 bases, with 6 bases remaining between them. The CDR3 spans 11 residues. From germline, CDR1 is GTSNPN and CDR2 SVGIG (reference sequence). The CDR3 spells CAWSGGYEQFF. CDR3 in DNA: TGTGCCTGGAGTGGGGGATATGAGCAGTTCTTC.

This clonotype came up many times. This chain links TRBV18 with TRBJ2-7, with 7 positions matching TRBD1. The CDR3 contains 14 residues. V lost 0 bases and J lost 5; bases outside the gene matches: 4. The germline V gene has CDR1 KGHSH and CDR2 LQKENI. The CDR3 nucleotides are TGTGCCAGCTCACCACCGCAGGGGGTCCACGAGCAGTACTTC. Protein product: CASSPPQGVHEQYF.

In DNA form, the CDR3 reads TGTGCCAGCACAGAGACAGGAATTAATTCACCCCTCCACTTT. Its protein product is CASTETGINSPLHF. The gene calls are TRBV28 and TRBJ1-6, with a weak D call TRBD1 (6 bases). This CDR3 comprises 14 residues. The V end was cut by 7 bases, the J end by 6 bases, with 13 bases between. CDR1 is MDHEN and CDR2 is SYDVKM in the germline V gene.

The CDR3 nucleotides read TGTGCCAGCACCGGTCAAGGCGGTACTGAAGCTTTCTTT. Residues: CASTGQGGTEAFF. The J gene is TRBJ1-1, the V gene TRBV2; the D is unclear. Between the trimmed V and J ends, which lost 7 bases and 5 bases, there was a span of 14 bases. Germline assignment: CDR1 SNHLY and CDR2 FYNNEI. The CDR3 runs 13 residues.

The table lists this clonotype with many counts. This could be a read error, since a much larger clone is one nucleotide away. V usage is TRBV6-5 and J usage is TRBJ2-7; 10 bases line up with TRBD1. Germline V lookup: CDR1 MNHEY, CDR2 SVGAGI. V lost 6 bases to trimming and J lost 3 bases; unmatched junction nucleotides: 11. This CDR3 spans 16 amino acids. The CDR3 loop reads CASSGVPGQGNYEQYF. Written as DNA, the CDR3 is TGTGCCAGCAGCGGTGTACCGGGACAGGGGAACTACGAGCAGTACTTC.

This clonotype was counted only a few times. This chain uses TRBV4-2 with TRBJ2-6; 7 bases are shared with TRBD1. CDR3 size: 17 residues. J was trimmed by 1 base and V by 7 bases; bases with no gene match: 10. Per the germline V gene, CDR1 is LGHNA and CDR2 is YNFKEQ. The CDR3, as DNA: TGTGCCAGCACCCAGGGGGTTACCCCGTCTGGGGCCAACGTCCTGACTTTC. This codes for CASTQGVTPSGANVLTF.

This clonotype was seen repeatedly, ten times or more. The V call is TRBV6-1, the J call TRBJ1-2; possible D gene TRBD1, 5 bases. This CDR3 is 16 amino acids long. The germline gives CDR1 MNHNS, CDR2 SASEGT. Trimming stripped 0 bases from V and 3 bases from J, with 14 bases between. The CDR3 here is CASSEAPGRYHYGYTF. In DNA, the CDR3 is TGTGCCAGCAGTGAAGCCCCAGGGCGGTACCACTATGGCTACACCTTC.

In this sample, this clonotype turned up many times. A clone one base away is much larger, so this may be a read error. Likely a read error: the CDR3 ends without its conserved phenylalanine or tryptophan. The chain couples TRBV6-2 or TRBV6-3 to TRBJ2-2, with D perhaps TRBD1 or TRBD2 (5 bases each). CDR3 size: 14 residues. Looked up from germline, CDR1 is MNHEY and CDR2 is SVGEGT. V lost 6 bases, J lost 3 bases, and 11 bases lay in between. The CDR3 nucleotides are TGTGCCAGCAGGCGTCAGGGAGACACCGGGGAGCTGTTTCTT. Its protein product is CASRRQGDTGELFL.

This clonotype appeared once. The junction departs from germline at one end; a sequencing error may be responsible. The chain has TRBV2 and TRBJ1-6; perhaps TRBD1 as D (6 bases). Germline V lookup: CDR1 SNHLY, CDR2 FYNNEI. This CDR3 is built from 13 residues. DNA of the CDR3: TGCGCCCGATCCAGGGGTTCAGATTCACCCCTCCACTTT. Its translation: CARSRGSDSPLHF.

The gene calls are TRBV18 and TRBJ2-7, with a possible D match to TRBD2 (5 bases). The CDR3 is 14 residues long. The germline V and J ends were trimmed by 6 bases and 0 bases, with 12 bases remaining between them. Germline-derived CDR1 and CDR2 are KGHSH and LQKENI. The CDR3 protein is CASSRTQVSYEQYF. The CDR3 DNA reads TGTGCCAGCTCTCGGACTCAAGTCTCCTACGAGCAGTACTTC. The whole variable domain, filled in from reference TRBV18 and TRBJ2-7, reads NAGVMQNPRHLVRRRGQEARLRCSPMKGHSHVYWYRQLPEEGLKFMVYLQKENIIDESGMPKERFSAEFPKEGPSILRIQQVVRGDSAAYFCASSRTQVSYEQYFGPGTRLTVT.

This clonotype was observed at least ten times. The CDR3 region is CASIPGHLSYNSPLHF. In DNA, the CDR3 is TGTGCCAGCATCCCCGGACATCTCTCCTATAATTCACCCCTCCACTTT. The chain couples TRBV28 to TRBJ1-6; D may be TRBD1 (5 bases). CDR3 length: 16 residues. Per germline, CDR1 MDHEN and CDR2 SYDVKM. V shed 7 bases and J shed 0 bases, with 13 bases lying between them.

The chain is built from TRBV19 and TRBJ1-5; D is uncertain. Germline loops: CDR1 LNHDA, CDR2 SQIVND (reference sequence). The CDR3 totals 13 residues. Deletions cut 1 base from V and 2 bases from J, with 3 bases between. CDR3 protein: CASSIVGNQPQHF. The CDR3 nucleotides are TGTGCCAGTAGTATAGTTGGCAATCAGCCCCAGCATTTT.